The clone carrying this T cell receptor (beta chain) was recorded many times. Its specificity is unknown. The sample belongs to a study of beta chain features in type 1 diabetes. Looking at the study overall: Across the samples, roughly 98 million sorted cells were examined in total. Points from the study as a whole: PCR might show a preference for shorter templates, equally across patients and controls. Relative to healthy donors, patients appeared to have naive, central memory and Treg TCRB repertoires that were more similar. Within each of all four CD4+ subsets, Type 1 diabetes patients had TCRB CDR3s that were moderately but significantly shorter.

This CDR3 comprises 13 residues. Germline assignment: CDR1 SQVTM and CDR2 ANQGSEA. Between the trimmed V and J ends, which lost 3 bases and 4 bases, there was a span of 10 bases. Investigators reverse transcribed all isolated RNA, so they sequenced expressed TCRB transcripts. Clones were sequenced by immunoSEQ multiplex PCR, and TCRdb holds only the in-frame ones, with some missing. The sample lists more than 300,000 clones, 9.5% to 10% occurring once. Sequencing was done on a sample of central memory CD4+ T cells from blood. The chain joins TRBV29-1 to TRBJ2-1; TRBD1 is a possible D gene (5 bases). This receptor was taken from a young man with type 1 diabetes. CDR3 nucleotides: TGCAGCGTTGAGACAGTAACTTACAATGAGCAGTTCTTC. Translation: CSVETVTYNEQFF.